This section outlines one T cell receptor (beta chain) sequence together with its context. In the original processing: Estimation of nucleated cell counts relied on the amplification of reference gene primers. Method: immunoSEQ multiplex PCR; TCRdb's copy keeps in-frame clones and lacks some. That table gives V, J and clone size, and the DNA gave D and trimming. The sample contains about 150,000 clones, approximately 90% of which appear only once. Trimming removed 3 bases from V and 7 bases from J, with 16 bases in between. Germline loops: CDR1 SGHAT, CDR2 FQNNGV. The CDR3 totals 14 residues. This sample stems from a study of blood T cell repertoires in COVID-19. Study-level information: Sources were T cells, B-cell-depleted T cells, or PBMCs; the material itself was cDNA or gDNA.

Seattle enrolled patients during active infection and tracked them longitudinally. The chain is built from TRBV11-2 and TRBJ2-7; tentative D call: TRBD2 (5 bases). This receptor was taken from a man between 18 and 29 years old with COVID-19, enrolled during active disease. The specimen sequenced was peripheral blood. Here the CDR3 reads CASSFPAGPGEQYF. For the CDR3, the DNA is TGTGCCAGCAGCTTCCCGGCCGGGCCGGGGGAGCAGTACTTC.